A single sample is the source of the 4 T cell receptor beta chains below, sequenced in a study of OX40 agonist ivuxolimab in advanced cancers. Measured with immunoSEQ multiplex PCR; TCRdb has only the in-frame clones, and not every one. The sample consists of about 87,000 clones, less than 85% of them appearing once. The sample consisted of CD4+ or CD8+ T cells sorted from blood, taken in a trial of the OX40 agonist ivuxolimab. These receptors all come from an adult with an advanced solid tumor such as melanoma, head and neck, liver or kidney cancer.

The V gene is TRBV7-2, the J gene TRBJ2-7; 9 bases agree with TRBD1. This CDR3 spans 16 amino acids. The V segment lost 0 bases and the J segment 6 bases; nucleotides outside the gene matches: 9. Germline V gene data show CDR1 as SGHTA and CDR2 as FQGNSA. The chain's CDR3 is CASSLAVGQGMGEQYF. In DNA form, the CDR3 reads TGTGCCAGCAGCTTAGCAGTGGGACAGGGAATGGGCGAGCAGTACTTC.

The rearrangement links TRBV6-1 to TRBJ1-6; possible D gene TRBD1, 5 bases. V was pared by 4 bases and J by 10 bases, with 17 bases between. This CDR3 has 15 amino acids. The V gene's germline CDR1 is MNHNS and CDR2 SASEGT. This CDR3 reads CASSGSGGGRSPLHF. CDR3 in DNA: TGTGCCAGCAGTGGCTCGGGGGGGGGTCGGTCACCCCTCCACTTT.

The V call is TRBV19, the J call TRBJ1-6; D unresolved. Germline CDR1 and CDR2: LNHDA and SQIVND (reference sequence). V lost 6 bases and J lost 3, with 12 bases in between. The CDR3 sequence is 15 residues long. CDR3 in amino acids: CASRESMIYNSPLHF. The CDR3 DNA reads as TGTGCCAGTAGAGAGTCCATGATCTATAATTCACCCCTCCACTTT.

The CDR3 sequence is CASSFKTDQLNEKLFF. The CDR3 region has the DNA TGTGCCAGCAGCTTTAAGACCGATCAACTTAATGAAAAACTGTTTTTT. The chain has TRBV13 and TRBJ1-4; D call uncertain. This CDR3 spans 16 amino acids. Trimming removed 3 bases from V and 4 bases from J, with 15 bases in between. Germline V CDR1 and CDR2: PRHDT, FYEKMQ (reference sequence).